This T cell receptor (beta chain) was identified in a study of circulating tumor DNA in untreated peripheral T-cell lymphoma (dated by TCRdb to the early 2020s). The full study reports these points: Tumor-specific clonotypes were found in around four fifths of patients, coming from roughly 83% of baseline tissues and around 67% of baseline serum samples.

Baseline tumor tissue collected before treatment was sequenced to identify tumor-specific TCR clonotypes. The study used next-generation sequencing of T-cell receptor sequences to monitor peripheral T-cell lymphoma patients receiving frontline treatment on a trial. Library preparation employed the immunoSEQ multiplex PCR assay. Sourced from immuneACCESS, this table was stored by TCRdb with only in-frame sequences that have V and J called. A share of the clones is absent; for the studies checked, an unresolved V gene accounts for under half, and the remainder has no known explanation. The sample contains about 6,600 clones, 70% to 80% of them found a single time. Around 30% of the sample rests with the top ten. A word on this clone: Its recognized antigen is unknown. Base-call qualities are not available, and no considerably larger clone is one nucleotide away.

The CDR3 goes from the cysteine to the phenylalanine over 12 residues. Only the CDR3 DNA stays, 36 bases, in frame from base 1. V and J lose 2 bases and 6 bases, and a span of 7 bases separates them. For CDR1 and CDR2, the germline V gene lists MDHEN and SYDVKM. This sequence was found in a human donor with peripheral T-cell lymphoma. Sequencing used tumor tissue. The chain couples TRBV28 to TRBJ2-5, with the D gene uncertain. Here the CDR3 is given as CASSLGIQTQYF. The nucleotide sequence reads TGTGCCAGCAGTTTAGGCATCCAGACCCAGTACTTC.